Below, 19 T cell receptor beta chains from the same sample are listed, as sequenced in a study of blood T cell repertoires in COVID-19. The repertoire was sequenced with immunoSEQ multiplex PCR; TCRdb's copy has only in-frame clones and lacks some. Of fewer than 70,000 clones detected, around 83% appear once; the ten largest clones hold around 21%. The sequenced sample was peripheral blood. The receptor set was obtained from a man between 25 and 39 years old with COVID-19, enrolled during active disease.

This clone showed up many times. The V gene is TRBV19, the J gene TRBJ1-2; no clear D. Trimming shortened V by 3 bases and J by 4 bases, and 6 bases separated the two germline ends. Germline loops: CDR1 LNHDA, CDR2 SQIVND (reference sequence). This CDR3 spans 12 amino acids. The DNA of the CDR3 is TGTGCCAGTAGTATTTATCCCTATGGCTACACCTTC. This codes for CASSIYPYGYTF.

The V call is TRBV9, the J call TRBJ1-3, with TRBD1 as a possible D gene (5 bases). V dropped 0 bases and J dropped 5 bases, with 18 bases sitting between them. Germline V gene lookup returns CDR1 SGDLS and CDR2 YYNGEE. The CDR3 covers 17 residues. This CDR3 reads CASSVGKTQDLRNTIYF. The CDR3 DNA is TGTGCCAGCAGCGTAGGTAAAACACAGGATTTGAGAAACACCATATATTTT. The full variable domain, rest sourced from reference TRBV9 and TRBJ1-3, is DSGVTQTPKHLITATGQRVTLRCSPRSGDLSVYWYQQSLDQGLQFLIQYYNGEERAKGNILERFSAQQFPDLHSELNLSSLELGDSALYFCASSVGKTQDLRNTIYFGEGSWLTVV.

There are a few counts of this clone. This chain links TRBV5-5 with TRBJ1-3; D gene uncertain. Trimming left V 6 bases short and J 0 bases short, with 13 bases between. This CDR3 region has 15 residues. Germline V gives CDR1 SGHKS, CDR2 YYEKEE (reference sequence). Here the CDR3 reads CASTPGRNSGNTIYF. The CDR3 DNA reads TGTGCCAGCACCCCGGGAAGGAACTCTGGAAACACCATATATTTT.

The rearrangement links TRBV6-5 to TRBJ2-7; 8 bases are a match to TRBD2. The CDR3 loop spans 15 amino acids. With V trimmed by 6 bases and J by 7 bases, 14 bases remained unmatched. CDR1 is MNHEY, CDR2 SVGAGI, per germline. The CDR3 is CASRPLAGGGVEQYF. CDR3 in DNA: TGTGCCAGCAGACCCCTAGCGGGTGGGGGTGTGGAGCAGTACTTC.

For the CDR3, the DNA is TGTGCCAGCAGTTACACAGGGGGCAATCAGCCCCAGCATTTT. Translated, it gives CASSYTGGNQPQHF. This chain uses TRBV6-2 or TRBV6-3 with TRBJ1-5; 7 nucleotides match TRBD1. Losses at the gene ends were 2 bases for V and 2 bases for J; bases not matched to a gene: 0. Germline CDR1 MNHEY, CDR2 SVGEGT. This CDR3 spans 14 amino acids.

The chain uses TRBV28 and TRBJ2-1; TRBD1 matches 9 bases. J lost 5 bases, V lost 0 bases, and 8 bases had no gene match. The CDR3 spans 17 residues. Germline CDR1 is MDHEN and CDR2 is SYDVKM. CDR3 in amino acids: CASSLWGTGRINNEQFF. The CDR3 DNA sequence: TGTGCCAGCAGTTTATGGGGGACAGGGCGTATCAACAATGAGCAGTTCTTC.

The V call is TRBV6-5, the J call TRBJ1-2, with D tentatively TRBD1 (6 bases). V shed 6 bases and J shed 4 bases, with 18 bases lying between them. CDR1 is MNHEY and CDR2 is SVGAGI in the germline V gene. The CDR3 is 15 amino acids. The CDR3: CASRAGTHGLYGYTF. The CDR3 bases are TGTGCCAGCAGAGCCGGGACACACGGACTCTATGGCTACACCTTC.

V and J are TRBV6-5 and TRBJ1-2; TRBD1 aligns across 9 bases. The V gene end was trimmed by 6 bases and the J gene end by 5 bases; junction bases not matched to a gene: 10. Germline V lookup: CDR1 MNHEY, CDR2 SVGAGI. CDR3 length: 15 residues. CDR3 sequence: CASRVSTGGGYGYTF. In nucleotides, the CDR3 is TGTGCCAGCAGAGTCTCAACAGGGGGCGGGTATGGCTACACCTTC.

This clone was observed a single time. The chain carries TRBV19 and TRBJ2-1; TRBD1 matches 10 bases. Germline assignment: CDR1 LNHDA and CDR2 SQIVND (reference sequence). The CDR3 loop spans 13 amino acids. V shed 7 bases and J 6 bases; nucleotides not matched to a gene: 3. The CDR3 region has the DNA TGTGCCAGTAAGGGACAGGGGTTCAATGAGCAGTTCTTC. Residues: CASKGQGFNEQFF.

The chain uses TRBV7-6 and TRBJ2-2; D unclear. This CDR3 has 14 amino acids. In germline, CDR1 is SGHVS, CDR2 FNYEAQ. V dropped 0 bases and J dropped 3 bases, with 5 bases sitting between them. The CDR3 is CASSLALDTGELFF. The DNA for the CDR3 is TGTGCCAGCAGCTTAGCTCTAGACACCGGGGAGCTGTTTTTT.

V usage is TRBV6-2 or TRBV6-3 and J usage is TRBJ2-2; possible D gene TRBD1, 5 bases. Germline V gene lookup returns CDR1 MNHEY and CDR2 SVGEGT. This CDR3 has 16 amino acids. Trimming took off 1 base at V and 6 bases at J, with 15 bases between the two ends. The CDR3 region is CASSYWTQINPGELFF. In DNA, the CDR3 is TGTGCCAGCAGTTACTGGACACAGATTAACCCCGGGGAGCTGTTTTTT.

The genes are TRBV11-2 and TRBJ2-1, with 8 bases matching TRBD2. Germline loops: CDR1 SGHAT, CDR2 FQNNGV. With V trimmed by 5 bases and J by 4 bases, 13 bases remained unmatched. The CDR3 is 17 amino acids. In nucleotides, the CDR3 is TGTGCCAGCAGCCCTTCCCTCCCTCAGCGGGGGTACAATGAGCAGTTCTTC. Translating it yields CASSPSLPQRGYNEQFF.

Only one count was recorded for this clone. Written as DNA, the CDR3 is TGTGCCAGCAGTGCAGGACAGTTCTATGGCTACACCTTC. Protein sequence: CASSAGQFYGYTF. The V call is TRBV12-3 or TRBV12-4, the J call TRBJ1-2, with a weak D call TRBD1 (6 bases). V was clipped by 5 bases and J by 4 bases, with 11 bases between them. The CDR3 consists of 13 residues.

CDR3 bases: TGTGCCGGACTTTCCGGCGTCAGAAACACCATATATTTT. It yields the protein CAGLSGVRNTIYF. The genes are TRBV12-3 or TRBV12-4 and TRBJ1-3; no clear D. There are 13 residues in the CDR3. V was shortened by 11 bases and J by 5 bases, with 16 bases between the two germline ends.

The chain combines TRBV5-4 with TRBJ1-4; D is undetermined. V lost 3 bases and J 8 bases, leaving 20 bases between the germline ends. The germline CDR1 and CDR2 sequences are SGHNT and YYREEE (reference sequence). CDR3 length: 16 residues. CDR3 sequence: CASSSAQDGGMEKLFF. As DNA, the CDR3 is TGTGCCAGCAGCTCCGCCCAGGACGGAGGAATGGAAAAACTGTTTTTT.

The chain has TRBV4-3 and TRBJ1-2, with 7 bases matching TRBD1. This CDR3 is 14 amino acids long. V shed 4 bases and J 4 bases; nucleotides not matched to a gene: 6. Germline CDR1 reads LGHNA; CDR2 reads YSLEER. CDR3 bases: TGCGCCAGCAGCCGGATCGGGACAGTCTATGGCTACACCTTC. Translation gives CASSRIGTVYGYTF.

This clone was observed a single time. The chain uses TRBV7-8 and TRBJ1-1; D call uncertain. The CDR3 extends over 13 amino acids. Trimming pared 5 bases from V and 11 bases from J, leaving 18 bases between. From germline, CDR1 is SGHVS and CDR2 FQNEAQ. DNA for the CDR3: TGTGCCAGCAGCCCCCCCTCCGGCGGAGGGGCTTTCTTT. It yields the protein CASSPPSGGGAFF.

This clone was counted a single time. The chain couples TRBV11-3 to TRBJ2-5; D gene uncertain. This CDR3 is built from 13 residues. Trimming left V 1 base short and J 4 bases short, with 7 bases between. From germline, CDR1 is SGHNT and CDR2 YENEEA. The CDR3 nucleotides are TGTGCCAGCAGCTTAGTCGGCGGAGAGACCCAGTACTTC. This gives the protein CASSLVGGETQYF. The entire variable domain, with the rest obtained from reference TRBV11-3 and TRBJ2-5, is as follows: EAGVVQSPRYKIIEKKQPVAFWCNPISGHNTLYWYLQNLGQGPELLIRYENEEAVDDSQLPKDRFSAERLKGVDSTLKIQPAELGDSAVYLCASSLVGGETQYFGPGTRLLVL.

Here the CDR3 DNA reads TGTGCCAGCAGTCCGGGACAGGGGGCGAATGAGCAGTTCTTC. Amino acids: CASSPGQGANEQFF. V usage is TRBV27 and J usage is TRBJ2-1, with 12 bases matching TRBD1. The V gene end was trimmed by 5 bases and the J gene end by 7 bases; junction bases not matched to a gene: 3. The CDR3 is 14 residues long. Germline V gene lookup returns CDR1 MNHEY and CDR2 SMNVEV (reference sequence).